The 8 T cell receptor beta chains presented below share a single source sample, sequenced in a study of cytomegalovirus exposure and HLA in healthy donors. In the PCR, 60 Vbeta and 13 Jbeta primers were used. Here immunoSEQ multiplex PCR was the method, and the copy in TCRdb shows in-frame clones only, minus some. The sample has under 150,000 clones, nearly 80% seen once. Source material: PBMCs. These receptors were collected from a woman between 25 and 40 years old in good health and CMV-seronegative.

The chain uses TRBV2 and TRBJ1-2, with a weak D call TRBD1 (6 bases). Germline V lookup: CDR1 SNHLY, CDR2 FYNNEI. Trimming left V 5 bases short and J 6 bases short, with 13 bases between. The CDR3 contains 13 residues. The CDR3 sequence: CASSFRGPNGYTF. The CDR3 coding sequence is TGTGCCAGCAGTTTCAGGGGCCCAAATGGCTACACCTTC.

V and J are TRBV15 and TRBJ1-6; 11 bases match TRBD1. V shed 1 base and J 3 bases; nucleotides not matched to a gene: 8. The CDR3 consists of 19 residues. Per germline, CDR1 LNHNV and CDR2 YYDKDF (reference sequence). CDR3 region: CATSRVRGTGGFYNSPLHF. For the CDR3, the DNA is TGTGCCACCAGCAGAGTCCGTGGGACAGGGGGTTTCTATAATTCACCCCTCCACTTT.

The chain recombines TRBV7-8 with TRBJ1-1, with D unclear. V was cut by 1 base and J by 11 bases, with 14 bases left in between. Germline CDR1 SGHVS, CDR2 FQNEAQ. The CDR3 is 13 residues long. The CDR3 nucleotides are TGTGCCAGCAGCTTAGGGGGAGGTGTTGAGGCTTTCTTT. Protein: CASSLGGGVEAFF.

V and J are TRBV19 and TRBJ1-2; 7 nucleotides line up with TRBD1. Germline V gives CDR1 LNHDA, CDR2 SQIVND (reference sequence). The CDR3 spans 17 residues. V was clipped by 4 bases and J by 4 bases; unmatched bases: 15. CDR3 protein: CASSTTHRGQRSYGYTF. The CDR3 coding sequence is TGTGCCAGTAGTACCACCCACCGGGGACAGAGATCCTATGGCTACACCTTC.

V is TRBV7-9 and J is TRBJ2-1; a possible D gene is TRBD1 (6 bases). The CDR3 is 12 residues long. CDR1 and CDR2 from the germline V gene are SEHNR and FQNEAQ (reference sequence). V was trimmed by 5 bases and J by 7 bases, leaving 9 bases between them. The CDR3 loop is CASSPQGNEQFF. DNA of the CDR3: TGTGCCAGCAGCCCACAGGGTAATGAGCAGTTCTTC.

The chain employs TRBV4-2 and TRBJ2-1; TRBD2 agrees at 10 bases. The CDR3 length is 15 residues. J was trimmed by 8 bases and V by 2 bases; bases with no gene match: 6. The germline gives CDR1 LGHNA, CDR2 YNFKEQ. Here the CDR3 DNA reads TGTGCCAGCAGCCAAAAGCGGGGGGGCGGGGATGAGCAGTTCTTC. Its protein is CASSQKRGGGDEQFF.

The CDR3 region has the DNA TGTGCCAGCAGCCAACAACAGGGTCAGCCCCAGCATTTT. This codes for CASSQQQGQPQHF. This chain connects TRBV4-2 to TRBJ1-5; weak D call: TRBD1 (6 bases). V gave up 2 bases and J gave up 6 bases, with 8 bases separating them. Per the germline V gene, CDR1 is LGHNA and CDR2 is YNFKEQ. The CDR3 totals 13 residues.

The chain links TRBV28 to TRBJ2-7; 8 nucleotides line up with TRBD1. In germline, CDR1 is MDHEN, CDR2 SYDVKM. This CDR3 is built from 14 residues. Trimming cost V 8 bases and J 1 base; bases outside gene matches: 7. The CDR3 protein is CASRDRGGSYEQYF. The CDR3 nucleotides are TGTGCCAGCCGCGACAGGGGTGGGTCCTACGAGCAGTACTTC.